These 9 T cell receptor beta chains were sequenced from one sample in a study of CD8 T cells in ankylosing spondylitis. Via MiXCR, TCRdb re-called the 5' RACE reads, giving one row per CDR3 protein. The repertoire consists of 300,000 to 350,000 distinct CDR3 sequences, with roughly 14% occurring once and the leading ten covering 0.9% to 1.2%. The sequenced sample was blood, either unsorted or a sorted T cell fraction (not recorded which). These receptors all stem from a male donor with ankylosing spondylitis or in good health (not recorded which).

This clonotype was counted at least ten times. In nucleotides, the CDR3 is TGTGCCTCGGGAGGAAGCACAGATACGCAGTATTTT. Translating gives CASGGSTDTQYF. V and J are TRBV3-1 and TRBJ2-3; TRBD2 aligns across 7 bases. Looked up from germline, CDR1 is LGHDT and CDR2 is YNNKEL (reference sequence). J was trimmed by 0 bases and V by 11 bases; bases with no gene match: 2. The CDR3 totals 12 residues.

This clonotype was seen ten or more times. In DNA form, the CDR3 reads TGTGCCAGCAGTGTTACAGGGAAGTATGAAGCTTTCTTT. Protein product: CASSVTGKYEAFF. This chain uses TRBV12-3 or TRBV12-4 with TRBJ1-1; a weak D match, TRBD1 (6 bases). CDR3 length: 13 amino acids. Trimming shortened V by 5 bases and J by 7 bases, and 14 bases separated the two germline ends.

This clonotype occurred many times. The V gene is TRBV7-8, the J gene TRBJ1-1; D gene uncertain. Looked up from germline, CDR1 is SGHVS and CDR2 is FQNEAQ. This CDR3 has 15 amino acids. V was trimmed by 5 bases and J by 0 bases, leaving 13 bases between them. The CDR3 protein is CASSLGRLMNTEAFF. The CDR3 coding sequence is TGTGCCAGCAGCCTTGGACGGCTAATGAACACTGAAGCTTTCTTT.

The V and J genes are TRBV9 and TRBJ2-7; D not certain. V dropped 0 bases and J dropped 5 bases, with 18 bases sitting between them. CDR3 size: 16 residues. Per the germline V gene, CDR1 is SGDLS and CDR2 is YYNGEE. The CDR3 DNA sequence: TGTGCCAGCAGCGTAGAGGCCGACGGCCTCATGGACGAGCAGTACTTC. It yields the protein CASSVEADGLMDEQYF. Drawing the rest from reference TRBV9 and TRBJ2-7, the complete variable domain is DSGVTQTPKHLITATGQRVTLRCSPRSGDLSVYWYQQSLDQGLQFLIQYYNGEERAKGNILERFSAQQFPDLHSELNLSSLELGDSALYFCASSVEADGLMDEQYFGPGTRLTVT.

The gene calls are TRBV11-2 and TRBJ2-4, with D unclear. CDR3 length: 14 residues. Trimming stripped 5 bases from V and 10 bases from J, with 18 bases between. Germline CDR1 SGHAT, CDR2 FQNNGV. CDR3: CASSRDPVVMIQYF. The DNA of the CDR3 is TGTGCCAGCAGCCGAGATCCAGTGGTAATGATTCAGTACTTC.

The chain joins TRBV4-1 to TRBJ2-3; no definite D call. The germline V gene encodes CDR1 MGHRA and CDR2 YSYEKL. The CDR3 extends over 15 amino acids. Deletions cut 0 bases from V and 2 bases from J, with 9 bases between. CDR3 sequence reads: CASSQDRTVTDTQYF. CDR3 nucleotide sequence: TGCGCCAGCAGCCAAGATCGAACTGTCACAGATACGCAGTATTTT.

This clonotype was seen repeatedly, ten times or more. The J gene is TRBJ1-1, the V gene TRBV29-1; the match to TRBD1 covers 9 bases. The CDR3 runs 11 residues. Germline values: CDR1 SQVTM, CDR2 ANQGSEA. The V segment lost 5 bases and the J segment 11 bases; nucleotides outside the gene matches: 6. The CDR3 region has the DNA TGCAGCGTTCGCCGGGACAGGGACGCTTTCTTT. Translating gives CSVRRDRDAFF.

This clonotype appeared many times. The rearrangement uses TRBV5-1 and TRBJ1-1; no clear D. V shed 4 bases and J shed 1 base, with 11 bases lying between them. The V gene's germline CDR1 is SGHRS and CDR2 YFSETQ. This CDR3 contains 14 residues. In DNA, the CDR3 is TGCGCCAGCAGCCTGGACGGCTGGAACACTGAAGCTTTCTTT. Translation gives CASSLDGWNTEAFF.

CDR3 protein: CASSLNRAGRDNNIQYF. CDR3 nucleotide sequence: TGTGCCAGCAGCCTAAACAGGGCCGGGAGGGACAACAACATTCAGTACTTC. This rearrangement joins TRBV3-1 to TRBJ2-4; 8 nucleotides line up with TRBD2. CDR3 length equals 17 residues. V shed 4 bases, J shed 7 bases, and the junction held 15 bases outside the gene matches. Per germline, CDR1 LGHDT and CDR2 YNNKEL (reference sequence).